This is a list of T cell receptor beta chains from one sample in a study of blood T cell repertoires in COVID-19. Measured with immunoSEQ multiplex PCR; TCRdb has only the in-frame clones, and not every one. Of some 70,000 clones in the sample, about 87% were seen once. The specimen sequenced was peripheral blood. These receptors were taken from an elderly woman with active COVID-19. Both conserved end residues are part of each CDR3. The order of the fields is clone size, V gene, J gene, D gene, CDR3 DNA, CDR3 protein. D genes are given only for firm matches. Clone size is given for some rows only: seen once, a few or many times, or a class if the clone is expanded.

.,TRBV28,TRBJ2-7,TRBD2,TGTGCCAGCAGTAACCGCGGGACTAGCGGGAGAAACGAGCAGTACTTC,CASSNRGTSGRNEQYF
.,TRBV30,TRBJ2-7,.,TGTGCCTGGAGTGTGGGGGAGGACGAGCAGTACTTC,CAWSVGEDEQYF
once,TRBV6-5,TRBJ2-7,TRBD1,TGTGCCAGCAGTTACGGACAGGGGGTGAAGGTGGGCGAGCAGTACTTC,CASSYGQGVKVGEQYF
.,TRBV6-6,TRBJ2-7,.,TGTGCCAGCAGGGACTTGGGGGAGCAGTACTTC,CASRDLGEQYF
few,TRBV7-2,TRBJ1-3,TRBD1,TGTGCCAGCAGCTTGTCGGGACAGACTCGCTCTGGAAACACCATATATTTT,CASSLSGQTRSGNTIYF
once,TRBV29-1,TRBJ2-3,TRBD1,TGCAGCGTGGGGGACAGTTCCTATACGCAGTATTTT,CSVGDSSYTQYF
.,TRBV11-3,TRBJ2-1,TRBD2,TGTGCCAGCAGCAAGATGGGACTAGCGGGTACCTACAATGAGCAGTTCTTC,CASSKMGLAGTYNEQFF
.,TRBV2,TRBJ1-2,.,TGTGCCAGCAGCTGGGGGGACTATGGCTACACCTTC,CASSWGDYGYTF
.,TRBV7-8,TRBJ2-5,.,TGTGCCAGCAGCCTCACCCGACTGACGGGGACCCAGTACTTC,CASSLTRLTGTQYF
.,TRBV4-2,TRBJ1-4,.,TGTGCCAGCAGCCAAGACATGGCCGGACAAGAAAATGAAAAACTGTTTTTT,CASSQDMAGQENEKLFF